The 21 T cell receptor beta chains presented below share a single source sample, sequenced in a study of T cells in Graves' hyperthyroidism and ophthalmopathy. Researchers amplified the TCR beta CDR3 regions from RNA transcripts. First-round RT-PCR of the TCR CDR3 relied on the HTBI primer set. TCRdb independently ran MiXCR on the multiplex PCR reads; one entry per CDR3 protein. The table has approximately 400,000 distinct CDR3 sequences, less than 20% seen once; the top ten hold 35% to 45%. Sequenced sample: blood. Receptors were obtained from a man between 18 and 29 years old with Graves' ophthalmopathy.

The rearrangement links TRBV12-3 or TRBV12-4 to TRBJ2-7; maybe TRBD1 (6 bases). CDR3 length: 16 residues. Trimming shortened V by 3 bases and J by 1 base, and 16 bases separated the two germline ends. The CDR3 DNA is TGTGCCAGCAGTTTCCAGGTCATGGACAGATCCTACGAGCAGTACTTC. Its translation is CASSFQVMDRSYEQYF.

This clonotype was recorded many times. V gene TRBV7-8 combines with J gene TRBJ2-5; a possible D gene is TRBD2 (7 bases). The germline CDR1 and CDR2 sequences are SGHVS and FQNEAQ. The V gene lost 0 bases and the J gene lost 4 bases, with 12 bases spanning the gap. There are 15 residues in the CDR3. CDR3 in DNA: TGTGCCAGCAGCTTAGCGGGGGGGCCGGGAGAGACCCAGTACTTC. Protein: CASSLAGGPGETQYF.

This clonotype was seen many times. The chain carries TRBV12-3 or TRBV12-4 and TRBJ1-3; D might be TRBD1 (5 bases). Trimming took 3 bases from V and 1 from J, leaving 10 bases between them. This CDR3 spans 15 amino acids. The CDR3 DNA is TGTGCCAGCAGTTTTCGAGACAGATCTGGAAACACCATATATTTT. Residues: CASSFRDRSGNTIYF.

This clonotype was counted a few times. The CDR3 spells CASSQLPGQGDTGELFF. CDR3 nucleotides: TGCGCCAGCAGCCAACTTCCGGGACAGGGGGACACCGGGGAGCTGTTTTTT. The chain joins TRBV4-1 to TRBJ2-2, with TRBD1 matching 11 bases. V was clipped by 2 bases and J by 3 bases; unmatched bases: 5. Germline lookup yields CDR1 MGHRA and CDR2 YSYEKL. CDR3 length: 17 residues.

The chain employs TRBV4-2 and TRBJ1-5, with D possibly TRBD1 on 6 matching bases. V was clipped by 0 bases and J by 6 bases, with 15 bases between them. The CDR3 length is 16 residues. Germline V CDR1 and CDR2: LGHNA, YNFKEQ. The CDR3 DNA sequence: TGTGCCAGCAGCCAAGATTTAGGTGGCAGGGGTCAGCCCCAGCATTTT. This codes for CASSQDLGGRGQPQHF.

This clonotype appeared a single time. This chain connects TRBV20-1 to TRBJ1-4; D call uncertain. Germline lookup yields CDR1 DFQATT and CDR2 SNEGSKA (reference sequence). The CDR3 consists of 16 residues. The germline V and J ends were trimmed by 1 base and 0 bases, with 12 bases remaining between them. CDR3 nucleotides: TGCAGTGCTAGAGCCAGAACAGCCGCAACTAATGAAAAACTGTTTTTT. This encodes CSARARTAATNEKLFF.

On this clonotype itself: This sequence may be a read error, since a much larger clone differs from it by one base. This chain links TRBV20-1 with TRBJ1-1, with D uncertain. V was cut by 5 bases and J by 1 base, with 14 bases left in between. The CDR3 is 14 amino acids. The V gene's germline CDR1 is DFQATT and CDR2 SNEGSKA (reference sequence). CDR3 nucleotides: TGCAGTGCTGTACTGGCGGTTACGAACACTGAAGCTTTCTTT. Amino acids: CSAVLAVTNTEAFF.

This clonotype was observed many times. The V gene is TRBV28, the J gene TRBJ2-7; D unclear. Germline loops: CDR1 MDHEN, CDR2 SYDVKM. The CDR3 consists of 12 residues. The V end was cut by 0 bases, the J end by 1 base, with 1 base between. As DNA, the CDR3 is TGTGCCAGCAGTTTATGGTCCTACGAGCAGTACTTC. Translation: CASSLWSYEQYF.

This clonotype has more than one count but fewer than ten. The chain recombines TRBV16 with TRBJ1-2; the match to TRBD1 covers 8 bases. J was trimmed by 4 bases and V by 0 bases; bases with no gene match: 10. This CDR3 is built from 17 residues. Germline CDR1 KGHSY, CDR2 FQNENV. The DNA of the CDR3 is TGTGCCAGCAGCCAATCGTTCGGCAGGGGGCGACTCTATGGCTACACCTTC. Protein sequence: CASSQSFGRGRLYGYTF.

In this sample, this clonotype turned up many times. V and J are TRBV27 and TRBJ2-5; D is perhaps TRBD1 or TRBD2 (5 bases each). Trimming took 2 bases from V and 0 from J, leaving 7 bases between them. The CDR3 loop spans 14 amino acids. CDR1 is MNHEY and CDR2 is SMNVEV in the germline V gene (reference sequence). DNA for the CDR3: TGTGCCAGCAGTTTACGGGACCACCAAGAGACCCAGTACTTC. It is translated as CASSLRDHQETQYF.

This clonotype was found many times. CDR3: CASSLRPGQGNSPLHF. The CDR3 region has the DNA TGCGCCAGCAGCCTTAGGCCGGGACAGGGGAACTCACCCCTCCACTTT. V is TRBV5-1 and J is TRBJ1-6, with TRBD1 identical over 10 bases. Trimming removed 4 bases from V and 10 bases from J; junction bases left unmatched: 11. CDR3 size: 16 residues. From germline, CDR1 is SGHRS and CDR2 YFSETQ.

CDR3 region: CASSPDGGEQFF. Here the CDR3 DNA reads TGTGCCAGTAGTCCGGACGGTGGAGAACAGTTCTTC. The J gene is TRBJ2-1, the V gene TRBV19; D not resolved. Looked up from germline, CDR1 is LNHDA and CDR2 is SQIVND (reference sequence). The CDR3 is 12 residues long. The V and J ends lost 5 bases and 13 bases respectively, with 15 bases between them.

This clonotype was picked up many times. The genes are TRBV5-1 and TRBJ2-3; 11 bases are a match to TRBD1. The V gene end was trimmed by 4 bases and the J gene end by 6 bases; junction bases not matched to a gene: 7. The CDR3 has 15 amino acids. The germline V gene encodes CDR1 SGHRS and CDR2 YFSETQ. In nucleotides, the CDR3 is TGCGCCAGCAGCGGCCCGGGACAGGGGGTGGATACGCAGTATTTT. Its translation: CASSGPGQGVDTQYF.

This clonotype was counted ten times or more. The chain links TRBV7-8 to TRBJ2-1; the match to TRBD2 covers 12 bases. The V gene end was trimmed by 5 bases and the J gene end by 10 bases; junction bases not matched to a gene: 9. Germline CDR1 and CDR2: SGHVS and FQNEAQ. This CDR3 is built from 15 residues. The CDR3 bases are TGTGCCAGCAGCCTACGACTAGCGGGGGTGGAGGAGCAGTTCTTC. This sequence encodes CASSLRLAGVEEQFF.

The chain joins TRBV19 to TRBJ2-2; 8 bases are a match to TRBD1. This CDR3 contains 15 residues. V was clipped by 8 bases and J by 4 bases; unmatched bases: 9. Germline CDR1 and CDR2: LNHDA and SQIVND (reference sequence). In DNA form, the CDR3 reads TGTGCCAGTTCCGGACAGGGTGGGGCCACCGGGGAGCTGTTTTTT. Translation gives CASSGQGGATGELFF.

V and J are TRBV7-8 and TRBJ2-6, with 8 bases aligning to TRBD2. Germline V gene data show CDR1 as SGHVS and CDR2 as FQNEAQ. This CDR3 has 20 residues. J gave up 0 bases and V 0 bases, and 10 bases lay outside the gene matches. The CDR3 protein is CASSLARAGGASSGANVLTF. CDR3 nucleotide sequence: TGTGCCAGCAGCTTAGCGCGGGCCGGGGGGGCGAGCTCTGGGGCCAACGTCCTGACTTTC.

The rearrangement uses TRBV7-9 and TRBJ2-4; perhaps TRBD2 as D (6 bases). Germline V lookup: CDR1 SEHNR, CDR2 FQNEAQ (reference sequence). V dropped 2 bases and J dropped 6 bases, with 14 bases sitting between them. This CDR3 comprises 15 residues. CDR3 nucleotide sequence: TGTGCCAGCAGCTTAATACAGCTGGGGGGAAACATTCAGTACTTC. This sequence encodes CASSLIQLGGNIQYF.

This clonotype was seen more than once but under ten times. Here the CDR3 DNA reads TGCGCCAGCAGCGACCGGGACAGGGGGGGACAAGAGACCCAGTACTTC. As protein: CASSDRDRGGQETQYF. The chain has TRBV4-1 and TRBJ2-5, with 11 positions matching TRBD1. The CDR3 runs to 16 residues. Germline CDR1 MGHRA, CDR2 YSYEKL. Losses at the gene ends were 5 bases for V and 2 bases for J; bases not matched to a gene: 7.

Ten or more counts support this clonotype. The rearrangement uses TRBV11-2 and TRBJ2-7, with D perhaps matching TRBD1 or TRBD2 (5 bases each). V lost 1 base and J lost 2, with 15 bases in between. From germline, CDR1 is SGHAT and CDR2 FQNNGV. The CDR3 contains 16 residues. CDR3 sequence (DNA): TGTGCCAGCAGCTTAGCCTCCGGGACGGTCCCCTACGAGCAGTACTTC. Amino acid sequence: CASSLASGTVPYEQYF. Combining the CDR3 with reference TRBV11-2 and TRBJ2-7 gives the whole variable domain EAGVAQSPRYKIIEKRQSVAFWCNPISGHATLYWYQQILGQGPKLLIQFQNNGVVDDSQLPKDRFSAERLKGVDSTLKIQPAKLEDSAVYLCASSLASGTVPYEQYFGPGTRLTVT.

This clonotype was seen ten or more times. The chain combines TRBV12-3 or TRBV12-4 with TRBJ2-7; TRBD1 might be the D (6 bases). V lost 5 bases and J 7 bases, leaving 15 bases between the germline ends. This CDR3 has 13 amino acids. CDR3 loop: CASSGTSQGEQYF. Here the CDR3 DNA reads TGTGCCAGCAGTGGGACAAGCCAGGGGGAGCAGTACTTC.

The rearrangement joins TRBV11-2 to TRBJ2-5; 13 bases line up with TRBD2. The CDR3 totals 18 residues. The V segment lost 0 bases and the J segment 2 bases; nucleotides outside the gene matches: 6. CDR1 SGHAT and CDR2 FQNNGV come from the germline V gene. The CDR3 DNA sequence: TGTGCCAGCAGCTTAGAACTAGCGGGGGGGCCCAAACAAGAGACCCAGTACTTC. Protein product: CASSLELAGGPKQETQYF.